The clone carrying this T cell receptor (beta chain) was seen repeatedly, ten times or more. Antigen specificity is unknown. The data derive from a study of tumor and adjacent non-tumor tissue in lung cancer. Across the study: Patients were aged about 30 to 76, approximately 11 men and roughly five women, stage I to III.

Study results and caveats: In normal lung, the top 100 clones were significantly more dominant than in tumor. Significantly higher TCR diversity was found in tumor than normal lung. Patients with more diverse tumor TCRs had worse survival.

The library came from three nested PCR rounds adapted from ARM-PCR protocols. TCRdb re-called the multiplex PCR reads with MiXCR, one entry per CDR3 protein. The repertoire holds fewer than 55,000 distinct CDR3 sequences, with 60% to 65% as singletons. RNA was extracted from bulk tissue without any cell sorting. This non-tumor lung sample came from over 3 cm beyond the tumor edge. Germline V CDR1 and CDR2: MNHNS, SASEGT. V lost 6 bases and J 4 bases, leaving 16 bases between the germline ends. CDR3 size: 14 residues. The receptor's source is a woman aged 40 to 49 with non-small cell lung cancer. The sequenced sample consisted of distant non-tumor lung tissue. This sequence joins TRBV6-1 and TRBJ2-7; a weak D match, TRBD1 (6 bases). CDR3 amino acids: CASSARTDLYEQYF. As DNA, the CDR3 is TGTGCCAGCAGCGCCCGGACAGACTTATACGAGCAGTACTTC.